The following is a T cell receptor (beta chain) sequence with its context. Its antigen is not identified. CDR1 and CDR2 (germline): MNHEY, SVGAGI. The CDR3 is made up of 13 amino acids. V lost 6 bases and J lost 3, with 11 bases in between. This specimen comes from a study of siplizumab effects on memory and regulatory T cells. Roughly 100,000 TCR templates underwent assay in every sample. Method: immunoSEQ multiplex PCR; TCRdb's copy keeps in-frame clones and lacks some. The sample records more than 85,000 clones, 92% being singletons. Study observations and caveats: Memory cells seemed less diverse than naive T cells, which also seemed major contributors to the alloresponse. Siplizumab conditions gave an average of approximately 71% Treg-derived mappable alloreactive CD4+ clones, versus about 26% for controls. Naive or memory phenotype was unassignable for roughly 80-96% of proliferating CD4+ or CD8+ clones.

This sequence joins TRBV6-5 and TRBJ1-2; D unclear. The receptor was derived from a human donor in good health. Sequencing was performed on CD4+ T cells sorted from blood. CDR3 sequence reads: CASRRSLDYGYTF. The CDR3 DNA reads TGTGCCAGCAGGAGGAGTCTCGACTATGGCTACACCTTC.